This T cell receptor beta chain was retrieved from a study of cytomegalovirus exposure and HLA in healthy donors. CDR3 size: 14 residues. V dropped 11 bases and J dropped 2; count of bases not matched to a gene: 8. Germline loops: CDR1 LNHDA, CDR2 SQIVND (reference sequence). TCRdb's copy holds only in-frame clones and misses some; the assay was immunoSEQ multiplex PCR. This table has some 140,000 clones, roughly 89% appearing once. The chain links TRBV19 to TRBJ2-4; 8 positions agree with TRBD2. The sample was PBMCs. The sequence derives from a woman aged 18 to 35 in good health and CMV-seropositive. The CDR3 reads CACRGGLTKNIQYF. The CDR3 DNA reads as TGTGCCTGTCGGGGGGGCCTTACCAAAAACATTCAGTACTTC.